This entry describes one T cell receptor beta chain. This table comes from immunoSEQ multiplex PCR, and its TCRdb copy is limited to in-frame clones, with some not included. The sample shows over 200,000 clones, about 88% of them seen only once. These data originate in a study of blood T cell repertoires in COVID-19. Overall study: The United States, Italy and Spain supplied acute and convalescent COVID-19 samples.

The sample was peripheral blood. The TCR originated in a man between 60 and 75 years old who had recovered from COVID-19.

The CDR3 here is CASSQVDSSSYEQYF. The CDR3 DNA sequence: TGTGCCAGCAGCCAAGTGGACAGCTCTTCCTACGAGCAGTACTTC. The genes are TRBV3-1 (or the pseudogene TRBV3-2) and TRBJ2-7; a weak D match, TRBD1 (6 bases). Germline V gives CDR1 LGHDT, CDR2 YNNKEL (reference sequence). This CDR3 has 15 residues. V was trimmed by 1 base and J by 1 base, leaving 11 bases between them.